One sample yielded the 3 T cell receptor beta chains listed below, sequenced in a study of blood T cell repertoires in COVID-19. TCRdb's table, derived via immunoSEQ multiplex PCR, lists solely in-frame clones and lacks some. The data show some 43,000 clones, 75% to 90% seen once. The sequencing input was peripheral blood. The receptors here all came from a man aged 45-65 years with active or convalescent COVID-19.

V gene TRBV6-1 combines with J gene TRBJ1-1; D is ambiguous. The V end was cut by 3 bases, the J end by 1 base, with 6 bases between. This CDR3 has 13 amino acids. Germline assignment: CDR1 MNHNS and CDR2 SASEGT. CDR3 in DNA: TGTGCCAGCAGTGAGTGGCCGAACACTGAAGCTTTCTTT. Residues: CASSEWPNTEAFF.

The rearrangement uses TRBV9 and TRBJ1-1; 7 bases are a match to TRBD1. The CDR3 contains 13 residues. The junction had 6 bases not matched to a gene; V was cut back by 2 bases and J by 8 bases. The germline V gene has CDR1 SGDLS and CDR2 YYNGEE. The DNA for the CDR3 is TGTGCCAGCAGCGTTTCCGACAGGGCCGAAGCTTTCTTT. As protein: CASSVSDRAEAFF.

The V gene is TRBV21-1, the J gene TRBJ1-1; TRBD1, the table's D call, was not compared with the DNA. TRBV21-1 is flagged as a pseudogene. The CDR3 extends over 14 amino acids. The CDR3 is CASSKDRGNTEAFF. As DNA, the CDR3 is TGTGCCAGCAGCAAAGACAGGGGGAACACTGAAGCTTTCTTT.